This T cell receptor (beta chain) is from a study of blood T cell repertoires in COVID-19. Across the whole study: Acute-phase and convalescent COVID-19 samples originated in the United States, Italy and Spain. PBMCs, B-cell-depleted T cells, or T cells were the source of the cDNA or gDNA that made up the material.

Original processing notes: Amplification from reference gene primers served as the basis for estimated nucleated cell counts. TCRdb's copy holds only in-frame clones and misses some; the assay was immunoSEQ multiplex PCR. Clone size and the V and J calls come from that table; the DNA yielded D and trimming. The sample has approximately 260,000 clones, approximately 88% seen once; the top ten hold 2.2%. Trimming cost V 0 bases and J 0 bases; bases outside gene matches: 8. The V gene's germline CDR1 is SQVTM and CDR2 ANQGSEA. There are 16 residues in the CDR3. Input material: peripheral blood. This rearrangement joins TRBV29-1 to TRBJ2-7; 7 nucleotides align to TRBD2. The clonotype was recovered from a man aged 45-65 years with acute or convalescent COVID-19. In DNA, the CDR3 is TGCAGCGTTGAAGATCTCCGGGGGGTATCCTCCTACGAGCAGTACTTC. Translated: CSVEDLRGVSSYEQYF.